This T cell receptor (beta chain) was captured in a study of technical replicates of blood from a handful of donors. The method was immunoSEQ multiplex PCR; TCRdb's version includes in-frame clones alone and lacks a portion of them. Among 91,000 or so clones listed, approximately 95% were seen once. V gave up 2 bases and J gave up 6 bases; unmatched junction bases: 7. This CDR3 spans 16 amino acids. From germline, CDR1 is SQVTM and CDR2 ANQGSEA. The clonotype comes from a human donor in good health. The rearrangement joins TRBV29-1 to TRBJ2-1; TRBD2 aligns across 13 bases. Sequenced: T cells isolated from PBMCs. CDR3 DNA: TGCAGCGTTGAACCGGGACTAGCGGGATTCGGCAATGAGCAGTTCTTC. Protein: CSVEPGLAGFGNEQFF.